This T cell receptor (beta chain) was sequenced for a study of blood T cell repertoires in COVID-19 (dated by TCRdb to the early 2020s). The study in broad terms: Samples covering the acute and convalescent phases of COVID-19 were provided by collaborators in the United States, Italy and Spain. The material from the prospective study consisted of cDNA or gDNA derived from T cells, B-cell-depleted T cells, or PBMCs. Deeply sampled blood TCRbeta repertoires from subjects exposed to, actively infected with, or recovered from COVID-19 were included in the dataset. The repertoires were released in a freely available public database intended as a resource for research on the immune response to SARS-CoV-2. Samples were obtained from the ongoing ImmuneRACE study (first 160 participants) and from over 1,000 subjects provided by 6 global collaborators. The sample metadata nearly always contained a de-identified subject ID, COVID-19 status, age in years and sex. HLA class I and class II types, where available, came from metadata supplied by the sample provider rather than from assay-based typing.

Study-level results and caveats: The amount of clinical and demographic metadata varied by source and participant and was provided uncurated.

This clone has more than one count but fewer than ten. Its antigen is unknown. Base qualities are not provided; no much larger clone lies one nucleotide away. The collaborating institutions used their own protocols to collect whole blood in K2EDTA tubes. For TCRbeta analysis, collaborators shipped samples in one of three forms: frozen whole blood, isolated PBMCs, or DNA extracted from either of those sample types. The immunoSEQ Assay, a bias-controlled multiplex PCR, was used to amplify TCRbeta CDR3 regions from genomic DNA. Under the source paper's analysis protocol: The number of nucleated cells in each sample was estimated by amplification of reference gene primers within the assay. Sequence reads were collapsed and filtered to measure the absolute abundance of every unique TCRbeta CDR3 rearrangement. For each sample, productive Simpson clonality was calculated as the square root of Simpson's diversity index across productive rearrangements. Imported from immuneACCESS, the table was reduced by TCRdb to in-frame sequences with V and J called. These copies leave out some clones; in studies compared against another copy, an unresolved V gene accounts for under half, and the cause of the remainder is not known. That table supplies the V and J calls and clone size; D and trimming were determined from the DNA. For this sample there are some 350,000 clones; about 87% appear just once. The ten biggest clones cover around 3% of the sample.

The CDR3 has 15 amino acids, counting the end cysteine and phenylalanine. Only CDR3 DNA is held: 45 bases, read in frame from base 1. The germline V gene supplies CDR1 MGHRA and CDR2 YSYEKL. The V and J ends are trimmed by 3 bases and 5 bases, leaving 16 bases between them. The chain is encoded by TRBV4-1 joined to TRBJ1-2; the D region possibly corresponds to TRBD1 (6 bases align). The sample consisted of peripheral blood. The receptor was derived from a human donor in a cohort sampled during active COVID-19. The CDR3 region reads CASSQGGRTDYGYTF. The DNA reads as follows: TGCGCCAGCAGCCAGGGAGGGCGGACAGATTATGGCTACACCTTC.